The 20 T cell receptor beta chains below were found in one sample sequenced in a study of T cells after yellow fever vaccination. TCRdb re-called the 5' RACE reads with MiXCR, one entry per CDR3 protein. The table shows about 210,000 distinct CDR3 sequences, with about 7% occurring only once. The material was CD4+ T cells sorted from PBMCs, obtained on the day of the yellow fever booster vaccination. The receptors shown here come from a man aged 30-40 years who received the YFV17D yellow fever vaccine.

This clonotype has at least ten counts. This CDR3 reads CASSYRTVNTGELFF. The CDR3, as DNA: TGTGCCAGCAGTTACCGTACGGTGAACACCGGGGAGCTGTTTTTT. V is TRBV6-5 and J is TRBJ2-2; D is unresolved. CDR3 length: 15 amino acids. Per the germline V gene, CDR1 is MNHEY and CDR2 is SVGAGI. Trimming left V 2 bases short and J 1 base short, with 8 bases between.

In this sample, this clonotype turned up a few times. This chain uses TRBV7-2 with TRBJ1-6; D is possibly TRBD1 (5 bases). The ends were cut back, 6 bases at V and 4 bases at J, with 16 bases in the middle. The length of the CDR3 is 16 residues. CDR1 and CDR2 (germline): SGHTA, FQGNSA. CDR3 sequence (DNA): TGTGCCAGCAGACGCGACCGGGGCCGATATAATTCACCCCTCCACTTT. Its protein product is CASRRDRGRYNSPLHF.

There are a few counts of this clonotype. The CDR3 region is CASSATTGIGSPLHF. The CDR3 DNA reads as TGTGCCAGCAGCGCGACGACAGGGATTGGTTCACCCCTCCACTTT. V and J are TRBV7-6 and TRBJ1-6; 7 nucleotides align to TRBD1. CDR3 length: 15 amino acids. V shed 5 bases, J shed 9 bases, and the junction held 10 bases outside the gene matches. Germline assignment: CDR1 SGHVS and CDR2 FNYEAQ.

This clonotype was picked up many times. This chain links TRBV7-2 with TRBJ2-3; 8 bases map to TRBD2. CDR1 and CDR2 from the germline V gene are SGHTA and FQGNSA. The CDR3 is 17 residues long. The J segment lost 5 bases and the V segment lost 5 bases, leaving 15 bases of the junction unmatched. The CDR3 DNA reads TGTGCCAGCAGCCCGAACCTCGGGCAAAGCGGGGGAGATACGCAGTATTTT. It codes for CASSPNLGQSGGDTQYF.

In this sample, this clonotype turned up many times. The J gene is TRBJ1-2, the V gene TRBV3-1; 7 bases are shared with TRBD1. From germline, CDR1 is LGHDT and CDR2 YNNKEL (reference sequence). The length of the CDR3 is 13 residues. The ends lost 7 bases at V and 7 bases at J; junction bases unmatched: 9. The CDR3 loop reads CASTSLTGSGYTF. For the CDR3, the DNA is TGTGCCAGCACTTCCCTGACAGGGAGTGGCTACACCTTC.

The rearrangement uses TRBV6-5 and TRBJ2-1; the match to TRBD1 covers 9 bases. The CDR3 consists of 17 residues. Per the germline V gene, CDR1 is MNHEY and CDR2 is SVGAGI. The trim removed 5 bases at V and 7 bases at J, leaving 15 bases unmatched. In nucleotides, the CDR3 is TGTGCCAGCAGTCACCTACAGGGGGCATCGACGCGTAATGAGCAGTTCTTC. Translating gives CASSHLQGASTRNEQFF.

This clonotype came up many times. The chain is built from TRBV12-3 or TRBV12-4 and TRBJ1-2; D gene unclear. The CDR3 loop spans 14 amino acids. The V end was cut by 6 bases, the J end by 2 bases, with 13 bases between. The CDR3 here is CASRSGLGNYGYTF. The CDR3 DNA reads as TGTGCCAGCAGGTCCGGCCTTGGGAACTATGGCTACACCTTC.

This clonotype occurred many times. V gene TRBV9 combines with J gene TRBJ2-1; the match to TRBD2 covers 11 bases. CDR3 length: 15 residues. From germline, CDR1 is SGDLS and CDR2 YYNGEE. Trimming cost V 3 bases and J 2 bases; bases outside gene matches: 1. This CDR3 is CASSELAGAYNEQFF. The CDR3 DNA sequence: TGTGCCAGCAGCGAACTAGCGGGGGCCTACAATGAGCAGTTCTTC.

This clonotype was recorded a few times. The V gene is TRBV3-1, the J gene TRBJ2-7; 7 bases match TRBD2. The trim removed 1 base at V and 4 bases at J, leaving 7 bases unmatched. This CDR3 spans 15 amino acids. Germline CDR1 reads LGHDT; CDR2 reads YNNKEL (reference sequence). The CDR3 here is CASSQGSGGEYEQYF. For the CDR3, the DNA is TGTGCCAGCAGCCAAGGTTCGGGGGGAGAGTACGAGCAGTACTTC.

This clonotype has only a few counts. The chain employs TRBV7-9 and TRBJ1-1, with a tentative D call TRBD1 (5 bases). The V gene lost 5 bases and the J gene lost 1 base, with 14 bases spanning the gap. CDR1 SEHNR and CDR2 FQNEAQ come from the germline V gene (reference sequence). This CDR3 contains 15 residues. CDR3 sequence reads: CASSAFGGKNTEAFF. CDR3 in DNA: TGTGCCAGCAGCGCTTTTGGGGGGAAGAACACTGAAGCTTTCTTT.

This clonotype was found a few times. The chain recombines TRBV7-2 with TRBJ2-1; 10 bases line up with TRBD2. Germline lookup yields CDR1 SGHTA and CDR2 FQGNSA. CDR3 length equals 18 residues. With V trimmed by 3 bases and J by 10 bases, 18 bases remained unmatched. The CDR3 reads CASSFPDPSGRWAREQFF. The CDR3 coding sequence is TGTGCCAGCAGCTTCCCGGACCCTAGCGGGAGATGGGCGCGGGAGCAGTTCTTC.

Ten or more counts support this clonotype. This chain uses TRBV6-2 or TRBV6-3 with TRBJ1-1; possible D gene TRBD1, 5 bases. The V end was cut by 2 bases, the J end by 0 bases, with 22 bases between. Germline values: CDR1 MNHEY, CDR2 SVGEGT. The CDR3 loop spans 19 amino acids. The CDR3 DNA reads as TGTGCCAGCAGTTACGACACTTGGACACGGATCCGGATGAACACTGAAGCTTTCTTT. Translated, it gives CASSYDTWTRIRMNTEAFF.

This clonotype has a count of ten or more. The chain joins TRBV5-1 to TRBJ2-7; perhaps TRBD1 as D (5 bases). The germline CDR1 and CDR2 sequences are SGHRS and YFSETQ. V was cut by 0 bases and J by 4 bases, with 5 bases left in between. The CDR3 totals 12 residues. CDR3 DNA sequence: TGCGCCAGCAGCTTGGAGGGGTACGAGCAGTACTTC. Protein sequence: CASSLEGYEQYF.

In this sample, this clonotype turned up a few times. J is TRBJ2-3 and V is TRBV15, with unresolved D. V lost 1 base and J 5 bases, leaving 4 bases between the germline ends. The CDR3 sequence is 12 residues long. Germline lookup yields CDR1 LNHNV and CDR2 YYDKDF (reference sequence). The CDR3 reads CATSRVVDTQYF. In DNA form, the CDR3 reads TGTGCCACCAGCAGAGTTGTAGATACGCAGTATTTT. The full variable domain, rest sourced from reference TRBV15 and TRBJ2-3, is DAMVIQNPRYQVTQFGKPVTLSCSQTLNHNVMYWYQQKSSQAPKLLFHYYDKDFNNEADTPDNFQSRRPNTSFCFLDIRSPGLGDTAMYLCATSRVVDTQYFGPGTRLTVL.

The rearrangement links TRBV12-3 or TRBV12-4 to TRBJ2-5, with D maybe TRBD1 (6 bases). Deletions cut 5 bases from V and 0 bases from J, with 13 bases between. CDR3 length: 15 residues. CDR3 DNA: TGTGCCAGCAGTATGTACCAGGGGTACCAAGAGACCCAGTACTTC. Amino acids: CASSMYQGYQETQYF.

This clonotype has ten or more counts. V is TRBV27 and J is TRBJ1-1; no definite D call. Germline CDR1 is MNHEY and CDR2 is SMNVEV (reference sequence). The CDR3 runs to 13 residues. V was trimmed by 6 bases and J by 1 base, leaving 9 bases between them. The CDR3 DNA is TGTGCCAGCAGGAGGACGGCGAACACTGAAGCTTTCTTT. Its protein is CASRRTANTEAFF.

The chain links TRBV14 to TRBJ2-3; 7 bases fit TRBD2. The CDR3 totals 15 residues. V lost 2 bases and J lost 4; bases outside the gene matches: 6. Germline-derived CDR1 and CDR2 are SGHDN and FVKESK. The CDR3 sequence: CASSQQGGRADTQYF. The CDR3 bases are TGTGCCAGCAGCCAACAGGGCGGGAGAGCAGATACGCAGTATTTT.

The chain joins TRBV29-1 to TRBJ2-1; a weak D match, TRBD1 (6 bases). Trimming pared 6 bases from V and 5 bases from J, leaving 11 bases between. CDR3 length: 12 residues. CDR1 and CDR2 (germline): SQVTM, ANQGSEA. The CDR3 reads CSVGDTNNEQFF. The DNA of the CDR3 is TGCAGCGTCGGGGACACCAACAATGAGCAGTTCTTC.

This chain joins TRBV12-5 and TRBJ2-1, with D perhaps TRBD2 (6 bases). The CDR3 has 17 amino acids. Germline CDR1 reads LGHNT; CDR2 reads FRNRAP. Trimming cost V 0 bases and J 9 bases, with 21 bases left between them. The CDR3: CASGLVRSGFPSGEQFF. The DNA for the CDR3 is TGTGCTAGTGGTTTGGTACGGAGCGGGTTCCCATCGGGTGAGCAGTTCTTC.

This clonotype was found a few times. In DNA form, the CDR3 reads TGTGCCAGCACCACTTGGTACGCTGGAAACACCATATATTTT. This gives the protein CASTTWYAGNTIYF. The chain links TRBV5-6 to TRBJ1-3; no definite D call. This CDR3 region has 14 residues. Trimming took 6 bases from V and 2 from J, leaving 12 bases between them. Germline V lookup: CDR1 SGHDT, CDR2 YYEEEE.